This T cell receptor beta chain was recorded in a study of blood T cell repertoires in COVID-19. The wider study: From the United States, Italy and Spain came samples of acute and convalescent COVID-19. PBMCs, B-cell-depleted T cells, or T cells provided the cDNA or gDNA that made up the material.

This clone was seen a single time. Germline V gives CDR1 MDHEN, CDR2 SYDVKM. The CDR3 sequence is 15 residues long. V was cut by 2 bases and J by 3 bases, with 13 bases left in between. In the authors' workflow: From reference gene primer amplification, estimates of nucleated cell counts were derived. Repertoires were generated with immunoSEQ multiplex PCR, while TCRdb's copy carries only in-frame clones and drops some. From that table come the V and J calls and clone size; the DNA was used to work out D and trimming. The sample has around 200,000 clones, roughly nine tenths seen once. The sequenced material came from peripheral blood. The V gene is TRBV28, the J gene TRBJ1-2; D gene ambiguous. The receptor's source is a man in his forties with acute or convalescent COVID-19. CDR3 DNA: TGTGCCAGCAGTTTAGGCAGGAAGCGGGACTATGGCTACACCTTC. Its protein is CASSLGRKRDYGYTF.